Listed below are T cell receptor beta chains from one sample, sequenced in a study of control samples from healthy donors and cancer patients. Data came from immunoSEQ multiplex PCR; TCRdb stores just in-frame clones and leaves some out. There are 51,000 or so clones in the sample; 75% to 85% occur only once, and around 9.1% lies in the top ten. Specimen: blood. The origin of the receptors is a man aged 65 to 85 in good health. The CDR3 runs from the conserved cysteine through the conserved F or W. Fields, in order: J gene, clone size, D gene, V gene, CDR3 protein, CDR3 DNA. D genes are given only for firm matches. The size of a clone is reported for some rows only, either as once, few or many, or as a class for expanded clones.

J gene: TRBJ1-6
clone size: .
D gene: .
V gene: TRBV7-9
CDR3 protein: CASSLMGGRDSPLHF
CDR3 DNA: TGTGCCAGCAGCTTAATGGGAGGCAGGGATTCACCCCTCCACTTT

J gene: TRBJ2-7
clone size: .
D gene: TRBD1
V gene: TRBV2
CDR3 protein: CASRTGGRYEQYF
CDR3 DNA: TGTGCCAGCCGGACAGGGGGCAGGTACGAGCAGTACTTC

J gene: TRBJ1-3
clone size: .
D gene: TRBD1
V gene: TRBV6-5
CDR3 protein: CASSYADRGHTIYF
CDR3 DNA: TGTGCCAGCAGTTACGCAGACAGGGGACACACCATATATTTT

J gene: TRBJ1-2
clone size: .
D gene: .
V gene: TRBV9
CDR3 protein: CASSVAPTVDGYTF
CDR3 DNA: TGTGCCAGCAGCGTAGCCCCGACAGTGGATGGCTACACCTTC

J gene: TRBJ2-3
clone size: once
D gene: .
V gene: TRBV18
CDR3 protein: CASSSERAYTDTQYF
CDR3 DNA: TGTGCCAGCTCATCGGAGAGGGCCTATACAGATACGCAGTATTTT

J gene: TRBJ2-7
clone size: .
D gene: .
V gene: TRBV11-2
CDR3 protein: CASRIAGAGDEQYF
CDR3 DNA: TGTGCCAGCAGAATCGCAGGAGCGGGCGACGAGCAGTACTTC

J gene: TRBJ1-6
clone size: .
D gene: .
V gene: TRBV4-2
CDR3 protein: CASSQDTEYNSPLHF
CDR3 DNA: TGTGCCAGCAGCCAAGACACTGAATATAATTCACCCCTCCACTTT

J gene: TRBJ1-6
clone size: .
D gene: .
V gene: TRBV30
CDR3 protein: CAWRGTDGQNYNSPLHF
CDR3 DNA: TGTGCCTGGAGGGGAACGGACGGCCAAAACTATAATTCACCCCTCCACTTT

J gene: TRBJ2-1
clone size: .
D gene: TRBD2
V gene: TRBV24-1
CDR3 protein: CATSDLLGTSGRDEQFF
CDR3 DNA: TGTGCCACCAGTGATTTGCTTGGGACTAGCGGGAGGGATGAGCAGTTCTTC

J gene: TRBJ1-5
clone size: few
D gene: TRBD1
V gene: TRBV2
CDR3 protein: CASSWDRYQPQHF
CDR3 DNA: TGTGCCAGCAGTTGGGACAGATATCAGCCCCAGCATTTT

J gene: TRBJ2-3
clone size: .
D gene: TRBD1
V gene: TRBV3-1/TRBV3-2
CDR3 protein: CASSLTGGADTQYF
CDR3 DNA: TGTGCCAGCAGCCTTACAGGGGGCGCAGATACGCAGTATTTT

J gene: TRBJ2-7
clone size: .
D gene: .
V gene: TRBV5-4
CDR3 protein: CASSLGTYEQYF
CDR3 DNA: TGTGCCAGCAGCTTGGGGACCTACGAGCAGTACTTC